The present T cell receptor (beta chain) was sequenced within a study of OX40 agonist ivuxolimab in advanced cancers. CDR3 length: 14 amino acids. The V and J ends lost 7 bases and 8 bases respectively, with 17 bases between them. Germline CDR1 is MNHNY and CDR2 is SVGAGI (reference sequence). Profiling relied on immunoSEQ multiplex PCR, and the TCRdb table lists in-frame clones only, not all of them. The table has tens of thousands of clones, about 90% seen once. The chain uses TRBV6-6 and TRBJ1-4; TRBD1 might be the D (5 bases). This receptor was obtained from an adult with an advanced solid tumor such as melanoma, head and neck, liver or kidney cancer. The sequencing here drew on CD4+ or CD8+ T cells sorted from blood, taken in a trial of the OX40 agonist ivuxolimab. The CDR3 nucleotides are TGTGCCAGCATTAGTCGGGGGGGTCGGGAAAAACTGTTTTTT. Protein: CASISRGGREKLFF.